The rows below give T cell receptor beta chains drawn from one sample of a study of T cell responses to AZD1222 COVID-19 vaccine. The protocol was immunoSEQ multiplex PCR, while the TCRdb copy is restricted to in-frame clones and leaves out a portion. The sample has roughly 110,000 clones; around 90% are singletons. The sequencing used peripheral blood, collected 28 days after the second AZD1222 dose. The receptors derive from an adult who received the AZD1222 COVID-19 vaccine. The CDR3 runs from the conserved cysteine through the conserved F or W. A D gene is named only where the DNA matches it firmly.

.,TRBJ2-1,TRBV4-3,CASSQEDGGDEQFF
.,TRBJ2-5,TRBV6-1,CASSEGVRETQYF
.,TRBJ1-4,TRBV15,CATSREAGNGEKLFF
.,TRBJ1-1,TRBV5-6,CASSLEVWSEAFF
.,TRBJ2-7,TRBV18,CASSPPNTATYEQYF
TRBD2,TRBJ2-3,TRBV5-4,CASSLTGGGRDTQYF
.,TRBJ2-7,TRBV3-1/TRBV3-2,CASSQAWGVSEQYF
.,TRBJ1-6,TRBV18,CASSPTTNSPLHF
TRBD2,TRBJ2-3,TRBV3-1/TRBV3-2,CASSLLSGGVWDTQYF
TRBD1,TRBJ1-2,TRBV25-1,CASSEYGGTVYGYTF
.,TRBJ2-7,TRBV27,CASSFSLGYEQYF
.,TRBJ1-5,TRBV7-9,CASSPGGQGQPQHF
TRBD1,TRBJ2-7,TRBV3-1/TRBV3-2,CASSRDWTGRIRYEQYF
.,TRBJ2-1,TRBV6-5,CASRSSGVSYNEQFF
TRBD1,TRBJ2-7,TRBV19,CASSMGGQGDYEQYF
.,TRBJ2-5,TRBV29-1,CSVDEFGGATQETQYF
TRBD1,TRBJ2-7,TRBV5-4,CASSLVGQGAYEQYF
.,TRBJ2-7,TRBV4-1,CASSQFFRGEQYF
.,TRBJ2-7,TRBV6-5,CASSLDMSYEQYF
.,TRBJ2-1,TRBV3-1/TRBV3-2,CASSQGEWGYNEQFF
.,TRBJ2-7,TRBV5-4,CASSLAAGFEQYF
.,TRBJ1-1,TRBV18,CASSPPSVYTEAFF
.,TRBJ2-7,TRBV11-2,CASSSLRGRGDPEQYF
.,TRBJ2-2,TRBV2,CATRGEANTGELFF
.,TRBJ1-5,TRBV19,CASRRLNQPQHF
.,TRBJ1-2,TRBV6-6,CASSYGGNYGYTF
.,TRBJ1-1,TRBV3-1/TRBV3-2,CASSQDLRLRGATEAFF
.,TRBJ2-7,TRBV5-1,CASSLSGPNEQYF